Presented here are 19 T cell receptor beta chains from one specimen sequenced in a study of blood T cell repertoires in COVID-19. TCRdb's table, derived via immunoSEQ multiplex PCR, lists solely in-frame clones and lacks some. The sample lists about 280,000 clones; 83% were seen once. The material sequenced was peripheral blood. These receptor sequences come from a woman in her fifties or sixties who had recovered from COVID-19.

The V and J genes are TRBV7-2 and TRBJ2-6; 14 nucleotides line up with TRBD2. The CDR3 has 18 residues. Trimming took 5 bases from V and 1 from J; bases not matched to a gene: 4. In germline, CDR1 is SGHTA, CDR2 FQGNSA. The DNA for the CDR3 is TGTGCCAGCAGCCGTTGGACTAGCGGGAGGTCTGGGGCCAACGTCCTGACTTTC. Its translation: CASSRWTSGRSGANVLTF.

This chain links TRBV27 with TRBJ1-5; TRBD1 aligns across 7 bases. The V and J ends lost 5 bases and 7 bases, in that order; junction bases with no gene match: 11. This CDR3 spans 15 amino acids. CDR1 and CDR2 from the germline V gene are MNHEY and SMNVEV (reference sequence). The CDR3 DNA reads as TGTGCCAGCAGTCCGAGCAGGGGGGTGGACCAGCCCCAGCATTTT. Translating it yields CASSPSRGVDQPQHF.

The CDR3 here is CASSFQGMPNEKLFF. CDR3 in DNA: TGTGCCAGCAGTTTCCAGGGGATGCCTAATGAAAAACTGTTTTTT. The chain employs TRBV2 and TRBJ1-4, with TRBD1 as a possible D gene (6 bases). Trimming left V 5 bases short and J 3 bases short, with 13 bases between. The CDR3 covers 15 residues. Per germline, CDR1 SNHLY and CDR2 FYNNEI.

The V gene is TRBV5-4, the J gene TRBJ1-2; maybe TRBD1 (5 bases). V lost 4 bases, J lost 6 bases, and 16 bases lay in between. Germline V lookup: CDR1 SGHNT, CDR2 YYREEE (reference sequence). The CDR3 runs 14 residues. The CDR3 region has the DNA TGTGCCAGCAGCGGAGGGGCCGGGACGGATGGCTACACCTTC. It is translated as CASSGGAGTDGYTF.

The rearrangement uses TRBV7-9 and TRBJ2-7; no reliable D call. Germline V lookup: CDR1 SEHNR, CDR2 FQNEAQ (reference sequence). The CDR3 has 14 residues. V was cut by 0 bases and J by 0 bases, with 6 bases left in between. The DNA for the CDR3 is TGTGCCAGCAGCTTAGCGGAGAGCTCCTACGAGCAGTACTTC. The encoded protein is CASSLAESSYEQYF. Together with reference TRBV7-9 and TRBJ2-7, the CDR3 gives the full variable domain: DTGVSQNPRHKITKRGQNVTFRCDPISEHNRLYWYRQTLGQGPEFLTYFQNEAQLEKSRLLSDRFSAERPKGSFSTLEIQRTEQGDSAMYLCASSLAESSYEQYFGPGTRLTVT.

This clone was counted a few times. The chain is built from TRBV6-5 and TRBJ1-3; D may be TRBD1 (5 bases). This CDR3 spans 15 amino acids. Germline values: CDR1 MNHEY, CDR2 SVGAGI. The V gene lost 2 bases and the J gene lost 3 bases, with 11 bases spanning the gap. The CDR3 region has the DNA TGTGCCAGCAGTTACGGCAGGGCGCTTGGAAACACCATATATTTT. Its translation is CASSYGRALGNTIYF.

This clone is a singleton in its sample. The rearrangement joins TRBV30 to TRBJ2-4; 14 nucleotides match TRBD2. The CDR3 loop spans 14 amino acids. J lost 14 bases, V lost 7 bases, and 13 bases had no gene match. The germline gives CDR1 GTSNPN, CDR2 SVGIG (reference sequence). CDR3 residues: CASSSPGLAGDKYF. In DNA, the CDR3 is TGTGCCTCCTCGTCTCCGGGACTAGCGGGAGACAAGTACTTC.

J is TRBJ2-1 and V is TRBV2; D perhaps matches TRBD2 (6 bases). CDR3 size: 14 residues. Trimming stripped 8 bases from V and 3 bases from J, with 14 bases between. Germline CDR1 and CDR2: SNHLY and FYNNEI. The CDR3 nucleotides are TGTGCCAGCGAGGAGGGAGTAAGCTACAATGAGCAGTTCTTC. This gives the protein CASEEGVSYNEQFF.

The rearrangement links TRBV28 to TRBJ2-5, with D unclear. Trimming took 2 bases from V and 2 from J, leaving 12 bases between them. This CDR3 is built from 15 residues. Germline V gene data show CDR1 as MDHEN and CDR2 as SYDVKM. Written as DNA, the CDR3 is TGTGCCAGCAGTTTAAATCTGGGCAGTCAAGAGACCCAGTACTTC. This codes for CASSLNLGSQETQYF.

This clone was seen only a few times. The V call is TRBV2, the J call TRBJ2-5; TRBD2 matches 14 bases. The V segment lost 3 bases and the J segment 7 bases; nucleotides outside the gene matches: 7. CDR1 SNHLY and CDR2 FYNNEI come from the germline V gene. The CDR3 length is 16 residues. CDR3 sequence: CASSDRLAGGRLTQYF. CDR3 in DNA: TGTGCCAGCAGTGACCGACTAGCGGGGGGGAGGTTGACCCAGTACTTC.

The gene calls are TRBV5-1 and TRBJ2-7; D not certain. The length of the CDR3 is 13 residues. Trimming stripped 6 bases from V and 1 base from J, with 11 bases between. Germline V gene lookup returns CDR1 SGHRS and CDR2 YFSETQ. The CDR3 DNA follows: TGCGCCAGCAATGGAGTCTTTTCCTACGAGCAGTACTTC. This gives the protein CASNGVFSYEQYF.

With respect to this clone: Other DNA sequences in this specimen translate into the identical CDR3. The CDR3 region is CASSLDSNYGYTF. The CDR3 bases are TGTGCCAGCAGCCTCGACAGCAACTATGGCTACACCTTC. The chain couples TRBV9 to TRBJ1-2; maybe TRBD1 (5 bases). Trimming removed 4 bases from V and 2 bases from J, with 9 bases in between. Germline CDR1 and CDR2: SGDLS and YYNGEE. The CDR3 consists of 13 residues.

This rearrangement joins TRBV2 to TRBJ1-2; perhaps TRBD1 as D (5 bases). Trimming pared 5 bases from V and 13 bases from J, leaving 17 bases between. The CDR3 covers 12 residues. Germline lookup yields CDR1 SNHLY and CDR2 FYNNEI. The CDR3 nucleotides are TGTGCCAGCAGTTACATAACAGGCGATTCCACCTTC. Amino acid sequence: CASSYITGDSTF.

The chain combines TRBV15 with TRBJ2-5; D is possibly TRBD2 (5 bases). The CDR3 has 16 amino acids. The germline V gene has CDR1 LNHNV and CDR2 YYDKDF (reference sequence). V lost 0 bases and J lost 2, with 13 bases in between. CDR3 loop: CATSRDRAGRQETQYF. The DNA of the CDR3 is TGTGCCACCAGCAGAGATAGGGCGGGCAGACAAGAGACCCAGTACTTC.

This clone was counted between two and nine times. J is TRBJ2-5 and V is TRBV7-3; D uncertain. The V gene's germline CDR1 is SGHTA and CDR2 FQGTGA. V lost 3 bases and J 5 bases, leaving 10 bases between the germline ends. The length of the CDR3 is 13 residues. CDR3 sequence: CASSFSSSETQYF. CDR3 DNA: TGTGCCAGCAGCTTCAGTAGCAGTGAGACCCAGTACTTC.

This chain connects TRBV18 to TRBJ2-2; a possible D gene is TRBD1 (6 bases). Trimming pared 3 bases from V and 1 base from J, leaving 12 bases between. The CDR3 is made up of 16 amino acids. In germline, CDR1 is KGHSH, CDR2 LQKENI. The CDR3 loop reads CASSPPPGQNTGELFF. The DNA for the CDR3 is TGTGCCAGCTCACCGCCGCCGGGACAGAACACCGGGGAGCTGTTTTTT.

This clone was picked up a small number of times. This chain connects TRBV18 to TRBJ2-7; no reliable D call. This CDR3 has 13 amino acids. Germline values: CDR1 KGHSH, CDR2 LQKENI. V shed 4 bases and J shed 0 bases, with 7 bases lying between them. The CDR3 bases are TGTGCCAGCTCACTGGAGAGCTCCTACGAGCAGTACTTC. Amino acids: CASSLESSYEQYF.

The chain recombines TRBV19 with TRBJ2-3; the match to TRBD2 covers 11 bases. The CDR3 has 17 residues. J gave up 4 bases and V 4 bases, and 10 bases lay outside the gene matches. Per the germline V gene, CDR1 is LNHDA and CDR2 is SQIVND (reference sequence). CDR3 protein: CASSTNPRTSGSDTQYF. CDR3 DNA: TGTGCCAGTAGTACCAACCCACGGACTAGCGGGTCAGATACGCAGTATTTT.

The chain employs TRBV5-1 and TRBJ2-7, with 13 bases lining up with TRBD2. Trimming cost V 2 bases and J 6 bases; bases outside gene matches: 8. The germline gives CDR1 SGHRS, CDR2 YFSETQ. The CDR3 totals 16 residues. The CDR3 spells CASSLRLAGGSGEQYF. In DNA, the CDR3 is TGCGCCAGCAGCTTACGACTAGCGGGAGGCTCAGGCGAGCAGTACTTC.